This T cell receptor (beta chain) was obtained from a study of cytomegalovirus exposure and HLA in healthy donors (dated by TCRdb to the late 2010s). For the wider study: An earlier analysis of about 560 of the donors reported 276 Gb of sequence data and 117 million unique TCR beta sequences obtained from about 179 million T cells. In a later genetic analysis, genome-wide SNP genotypes for about 65% of the roughly 670 donors were used, and that subset was treated as a discovery cohort. In addition to the first cohort of approximately 650 subjects, a separate validation cohort of under 150 different subjects was used. On average, approximately 250,000 unique TCR beta nucleotide sequences were sequenced per donor among 398 genotyped donors of the cohort, with approximately 18% of those sequences being non-productive. In a later analysis, previously published TCR beta repertoires from 666 donors were re-analyzed and high-resolution HLA genotyping was added so that TCR occurrence patterns could be studied. Class I and class II HLA loci were covered by the typing at four-digit resolution. The study aimed to test whether cataloging public T cell receptors could reveal signatures of past pathogen exposure. An early release covering just under 650 HLA-typed donors comprised approximately 290 gigabases of sequencing data and tens of millions of unique TCR sequences. The study used immunosequencing to profile the T cell repertoires of around 600 subjects and linked those repertoires to cytomegalovirus serostatus. To decide whether each TCR beta V gene segment behaved as functional or pseudogenic, an earlier analysis of some 540 of the donors relied on high-throughput TCR beta sequencing. Roughly five DR-DQ haplotypes were handled as single units for association and clustering, since linkage in the cohort was strong. Every discovery cohort repertoire had been produced on one sequencing platform. To predict cytomegalovirus infection status, the study brought together high-throughput TCR immunosequencing, statistical association of individual TCRs with disease status, and machine learning. The later analysis used no new phenotypic data to find candidate immune exposures, relying instead on TCR beta sequences and their occurrence across donors. The number of typed donors differed by locus: about 620-640 for A, B, C, DRB1 and DQB1; some 500 for DQA1; about 600 for DPA1; and about 450 for DPB1. Donor age, sex, ethnicity and CMV serostatus were collected together with the repertoire data. Among the roughly 400 genotyped donors, roughly 80% belonged to the genetic ancestry cluster associated with self-reported Caucasian donors.

The cohort comprised some 700 healthy bone marrow donors. All cohort members were sampled while nominally healthy, although unrecorded immune exposures were likely present. The donor tested CMV seronegative, placing the donor among the approximately 360 seronegative members of the cohort. Every donor gave a peripheral blood sample, and the peripheral blood mononuclear cells from that sample were used for TCR beta sequencing. Genomic DNA extraction from the blood cell samples was performed with the Qiagen DNeasy Blood Extraction Kit. What the authors observed across the whole study: A later analysis associated about 18,000 TCR beta sequences with specific HLA alleles at a false discovery rate of 0.05. The sequencing pipeline was judged likely to have produced a cluster of highly shared sequence variants as a technical artifact. In an earlier analysis of approximately 590 of the donors, most TCR beta V segments were observed in productive rearrangements about 87% or about 30% of the time, broadly matching IMGT annotations. Most TCR sequences were observed very rarely across donors, whereas some public TCRs were present in many individuals. Most CMV-associated TCR beta chains appeared to be HLA-restricted in a later analysis, and the HLA associations seemed to be driven largely by CMV exposure. The study listed approximately 150 TCR beta chains as associated with cytomegalovirus. In this cohort, only TCR beta chains were sequenced, and detectable features were limited by the absence of alpha or paired-chain data. According to a later genetic analysis, donors in an Asian-associated ancestry cluster had fewer N-insertions in productive TCRs than the approximately 630-donor mean. Correlated functional status among segregating V segments might be attributable to linkage disequilibrium, but an unknown experimental factor could not be ruled out. V-gene and J-gene trimming of TCR beta chains was associated with a missense DCLRE1C variant in a later genetic analysis, and the association was replicated in an independent cohort. According to a later analysis, TCR association rates differed among HLA loci, with DRB1 alleles showing the most associated TCRs and HLA-C alleles showing the fewest. In a later analysis, HLA-associated TCR beta chains showed more clonal expansion and lower generation probabilities than non-associated chains that were equally common. According to a later analysis, parvovirus B19, influenza, CMV and Epstein-Barr virus appeared linked to several top co-occurrence clusters. Because the 87-base-pair reads could not distinguish some IMGT-functional V segments, including TRBV6-2 and TRBV6-3, those segments were excluded. The authors suggested that the approach could potentially be extended to other disease states and immunological phenotypes. When HLA alleles, especially DR and DQ, strongly co-occurred, TCR associations were difficult to assign to individual alleles. Three of the identified cytomegalovirus-associated TCR beta chains were confirmed in vitro to be specific for cytomegalovirus antigens. The classifier was reported to diagnose cytomegalovirus status with high specificity and sensitivity in both the original cohort and the validation cohort. A further reported finding was that TCR beta sequences accurately predicted the HLA-A and HLA-B alleles for most subjects in the first cohort. The earlier analysis of 587 of the donors excluded fewer than 20 rarely observed V segments, including chromosome 9 orphons, because counts were too low. CMV serostatus was the only immune exposure information available for the cohort. Because HLA typing was missing for some donors at each locus, association tests included only the typed subset. The presence/absence analyses assumed that sequencing depth was roughly uniform across donors, and that assumption may not be true.

CDR1 and CDR2 are read off the germline V gene as SQVTM and ANQGSEA. From its cysteine to its phenylalanine, the CDR3 spans 15 amino acids. The kept DNA is CDR3 alone, 45 bases in frame from the first base. V is pared back by 4 bases and J by 0 bases, with 13 bases lying between the germline termini. Note on this clone: No cognate antigen has been identified for it. No much larger clonotype is one base removed from it; base qualities were not supplied.

The protocol used for the library was the immunoSEQ multiplex PCR assay. For the multiplex PCR, a mixture combining 60 forward primers for TCR Vbeta segments and 13 reverse primers for TCR Jbeta segments was used. The CDR3 region of rearranged TCR beta genes was amplified from genomic DNA by a multiplex PCR assay. The Illumina HiSeq System was used to sequence the amplified TCR beta libraries as 87-base-pair reads. Under the source paper's analysis protocol: Across the 670 or so repertoires, a later analysis counted 80 million or so unique TCR beta chains, 9.5 million to 12 million of which were shared by at least two donors. To remove PCR and sequencing errors, raw reads were error-corrected and collapsed into unique sequences using a nearest-neighbor algorithm that merged closely related sequences. V, D and J gene segments were assigned by aligning CDR3 sequences to IMGT reference sequences. For a sequence to be retained, a match of at least six nucleotides was required to both a V gene segment and a J gene segment. Rearrangements were classified as productive when the CDR3 lacked stop codons and remained in frame with V and J, and all other rearrangements were classified as non-productive. Following IMGT convention, CDR3 was defined as the stretch from the second conserved V-encoded cysteine to the conserved J-encoded phenylalanine. In an earlier analysis of roughly 610 of the donors, sequences lacking an unambiguous match to a single V gene segment were excluded. In an earlier analysis of 587 of the donors, a V segment was called functional when productive rearrangements were above 56.7%, and segregating when the standard deviation between donors exceeded 5%. To diagnose cytomegalovirus status from the catalog of TCR beta chain sequences, a statistical classification framework was built. In a later analysis, TCR nucleotide sequences were compared against IMGT/GENE-DB human TR gene sequences so that V and J genes could be assigned. The TCRdist pipeline was used in a later analysis to assign CDR3 sequences and most-parsimonious VDJ recombination scenarios. A later analysis defined each TCR beta chain by its CDR3 amino acid sequence plus V-gene family, and excluded reads lacking a unique V-gene family. A later analysis removed 550 to 700 highly shared, low-generation-probability nucleotide sequences to deal with suspected cross-contamination and a sequencing artifact. In a later analysis, a clonal expansion index for each public chain was calculated from normalized within-repertoire ranks of inferred template counts. A later analysis computed generation probabilities with a VDJ recombination model fitted to out-of-frame rearrangements, and checked the results against IGoR. In a later analysis, hypergeometric tests were used to score TCR-TCR, TCR-HLA and TCR-CMV co-occurrence, with a repertoire-size bias correction applied to TCR pairs. In a later analysis, false discovery rates were estimated by permuting HLA or CMV assignments 20 times. In a later analysis, co-occurring TCRs were grouped with DBSCAN, and TCRdist sequence similarity was added when clustering was performed within HLA-allele-positive subsets. Repertoires with fewer than 30,000 or more than 120,000 public chains were left out of co-occurrence clustering, as were about five repertoires with anomalous nucleotide sharing. In its TCRdb copy, this immuneACCESS table keeps in-frame sequences only and misses some clones. Where compared with another copy, unresolved V genes explain less than half of these, and the others have no known cause. V and J calls and clone size are copied from that table; D and trimming were computed from the DNA. Present in this sample are 110,000 to 150,000 clones, less than 9.5% of which were seen just once. The leading ten clones occupy less than 2% of the sample.

The TCR sequence derives from a male donor in good health and CMV-seronegative. The sequencing input was PBMCs. Recombination connected TRBV29-1 to TRBJ2-4; TRBD2 is perhaps the D gene, given 7 matching bases. The bases read TGCAGCGTTGGGGGGGGCGGACTAGCCAAAAACATTCAGTACTTC. Its protein product is CSVGGGGLAKNIQYF.